This T cell receptor (beta chain) was identified in a study of T cells in Graves' hyperthyroidism and ophthalmopathy. RNA transcripts served as the template for amplifying TCR beta CDR3 regions. HTBI primers were the set used in a first-round RT-PCR of the TCR CDR3. TCRdb itself ran the multiplex PCR reads through MiXCR, one entry per CDR3 protein. Of hundreds of thousands of distinct CDR3 sequences in the sample, about 38% were seen once. The germline CDR1 and CDR2 sequences are LNHDA and SQIVND (reference sequence). Between the trimmed V and J ends, which lost 3 bases and 6 bases, there was a span of 18 bases. This CDR3 region has 16 residues. In its sample, this clonotype was seen many times.

The origin of this receptor is a man between 18 and 35 years old with Graves' hyperthyroidism. Sequences were obtained from blood. The V gene is TRBV19, the J gene TRBJ1-5; maybe TRBD1 (5 bases). The CDR3 sequence is CASSILGQARGQPQHF. DNA for the CDR3: TGTGCCAGTAGTATCCTGGGCCAGGCGAGGGGTCAGCCCCAGCATTTT.